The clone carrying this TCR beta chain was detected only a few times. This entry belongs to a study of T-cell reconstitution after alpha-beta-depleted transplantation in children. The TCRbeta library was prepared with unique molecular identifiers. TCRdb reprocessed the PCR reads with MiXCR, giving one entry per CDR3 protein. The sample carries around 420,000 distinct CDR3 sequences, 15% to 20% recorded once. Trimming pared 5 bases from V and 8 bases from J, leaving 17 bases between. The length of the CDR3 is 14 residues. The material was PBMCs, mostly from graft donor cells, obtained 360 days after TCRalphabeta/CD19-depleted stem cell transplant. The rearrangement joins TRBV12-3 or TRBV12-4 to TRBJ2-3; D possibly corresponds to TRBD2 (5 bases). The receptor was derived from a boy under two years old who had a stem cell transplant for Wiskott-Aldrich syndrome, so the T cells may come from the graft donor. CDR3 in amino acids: CASSPSGSVVTQYF. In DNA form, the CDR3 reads TGTGCCAGCAGTCCCAGCGGTTCAGTGGTTACGCAGTATTTT.